The present TCR beta chain was sequenced within a study of blood T cell repertoires in COVID-19. Authors' data handling: Amplification with reference gene primers provided the estimates of nucleated cell counts. Sequenced by immunoSEQ multiplex PCR; TCRdb stores in-frame clones only, minus some. The DNA was the basis for D and trimming; V, J and clone size are from that table. The sample has some 83,000 clones, more than 70% seen once. This clone was picked up many times. The CDR3 contains 13 residues. Germline V gene sequence: CDR1 LNHDA, CDR2 SQIVND (reference sequence). The specimen sequenced was peripheral blood. The gene calls are TRBV19 and TRBJ2-3; possibly TRBD2 for D (6 bases). This clonotype was obtained from a man aged 55-75 years with acute or convalescent COVID-19. CDR3 coding DNA: TGTTCGGCGGGGAGCCCTCCGTCAGATACGCAGTATTTT. Translated: CSAGSPPSDTQYF.